These 17 T cell receptor beta chains came from one sample sequenced in a study of cytomegalovirus exposure and HLA in healthy donors. The PCR had 60 Vbeta and 13 Jbeta primers. Data came from immunoSEQ multiplex PCR; TCRdb stores just in-frame clones and leaves some out. The sample lists over 85,000 clones, around 80% occurring once. The sample was PBMCs. The receptors originated from a woman aged 55-70 years in good health and CMV-seropositive.

This clone was found a few times. Here the CDR3 DNA reads TGTGCCAGCAGTCCAACAGGGGGACCCTACAATGAGCAGTTCTTC. Protein: CASSPTGGPYNEQFF. The J gene is TRBJ2-1, the V gene TRBV9, with 8 bases fitting TRBD1. Germline V lookup: CDR1 SGDLS, CDR2 YYNGEE. With V trimmed by 5 bases and J by 2 bases, 6 bases remained unmatched. The CDR3 extends over 15 amino acids.

V and J are TRBV27 and TRBJ2-7, with D possibly being TRBD2 (5 bases). The CDR3 has 15 amino acids. CDR1 and CDR2 from the germline V gene are MNHEY and SMNVEV (reference sequence). The V gene lost 0 bases and the J gene lost 5 bases, with 14 bases spanning the gap. CDR3 loop: CASSLSPFGGDEQYF. CDR3 DNA: TGTGCCAGCAGTTTATCGCCTTTTGGAGGCGACGAGCAGTACTTC.

The chain links TRBV5-6 to TRBJ2-1; D ambiguous. V was clipped by 0 bases and J by 7 bases, with 14 bases between them. CDR1 SGHDT and CDR2 YYEEEE come from the germline V gene. The CDR3 extends over 15 amino acids. The CDR3 sequence: CASSLAERPWNEQFF. The CDR3 DNA reads as TGTGCCAGCAGCTTGGCGGAGCGACCGTGGAATGAGCAGTTCTTC.

The chain couples TRBV13 to TRBJ1-2, with a weak D call TRBD1 (5 bases). V was cut by 0 bases and J by 3 bases, with 17 bases left in between. Germline lookup yields CDR1 PRHDT and CDR2 FYEKMQ (reference sequence). This CDR3 is 17 amino acids long. CDR3 region: CASSLGHQGAGDYGYTF. Here the CDR3 DNA reads TGTGCCAGCAGCTTAGGCCATCAAGGGGCAGGAGACTATGGCTACACCTTC.

This clone came up a few times. V is TRBV12-5 and J is TRBJ2-2; no clear D. This CDR3 spans 14 amino acids. Trimming cost V 2 bases and J 2 bases, with 6 bases left between them. Germline CDR1 reads LGHNT; CDR2 reads FRNRAP. CDR3 amino acids: CASGLTTNTGELFF. The DNA for the CDR3 is TGTGCTAGTGGTTTGACGACAAACACCGGGGAGCTGTTTTTT.

The genes are TRBV2 and TRBJ1-3, with a tentative D call TRBD1 (6 bases). Trimming removed 5 bases at V and 2 bases at J, with 7 bases between. CDR1 is SNHLY, CDR2 FYNNEI, per germline. The CDR3 is 13 residues long. Here the CDR3 DNA reads TGTGCCAGCAGTTCAGGGGCTGGAAACACCATATATTTT. It encodes CASSSGAGNTIYF.

The chain carries TRBV5-1 and TRBJ1-4; TRBD1 aligns across 10 bases. V was pared by 2 bases and J by 6 bases, with 4 bases of the junction left unmatched. The CDR3 has 15 amino acids. Germline values: CDR1 SGHRS, CDR2 YFSETQ. This CDR3 reads CASSLPGQGYEKLFF. The CDR3, as DNA: TGCGCCAGCAGCTTACCGGGACAGGGGTATGAAAAACTGTTTTTT.

The chain carries TRBV6-1 and TRBJ2-7; weak D call: TRBD2 (5 bases). CDR1 and CDR2 from the germline V gene are MNHNS and SASEGT. V was clipped by 11 bases and J by 7 bases, with 21 bases between them. This CDR3 is 13 amino acids long. The CDR3 sequence: CASGGRRFREQYF. The CDR3 nucleotides read TGTGCCTCGGGCGGGCGCCGGTTTCGGGAGCAGTACTTC.

The chain is built from TRBV5-1 and TRBJ2-1; maybe TRBD1 (6 bases). The CDR3 is made up of 15 amino acids. V gave up 3 bases and J gave up 5 bases, with 15 bases separating them. The germline CDR1 and CDR2 sequences are SGHRS and YFSETQ. The CDR3 spells CASSSLPAGDNEQFF. CDR3 bases: TGCGCCAGCAGCTCTCTACCGGCAGGGGACAATGAGCAGTTCTTC.

There are a few counts of this clone. The chain links TRBV2 to TRBJ2-1, with 12 bases that match TRBD2. V trimming: 6 bases; J trimming: 3 bases; junction bases outside the gene matches: 3. CDR1 SNHLY and CDR2 FYNNEI come from the germline V gene. The CDR3 is 15 amino acids. CDR3 in amino acids: CASSPTSGSYNEQFF. The CDR3 region has the DNA TGTGCCAGCAGCCCGACTAGCGGGAGCTACAATGAGCAGTTCTTC. Full variable domain (missing parts from reference TRBV2 and TRBJ2-1): EPEVTQTPSHQVTQMGQEVILRCVPISNHLYFYWYRQILGQKVEFLVSFYNNEISEKSEIFDDQFSVERPDGSNFTLKIRSTKLEDSAMYFCASSPTSGSYNEQFFGPGTRLTVL.

The chain carries TRBV9 and TRBJ1-5; D is possibly TRBD1 (5 bases). The CDR3 is 13 amino acids. Trimming took 0 bases from V and 9 from J, leaving 10 bases between them. The germline V gene has CDR1 SGDLS and CDR2 YYNGEE. The chain's CDR3 is CASSVVLGAPQHF. The CDR3 DNA sequence: TGTGCCAGCAGCGTAGTTTTAGGGGCGCCCCAGCATTTT.

V is TRBV5-5 and J is TRBJ1-2, with 9 bases matching TRBD1. The germline V gene encodes CDR1 SGHKS and CDR2 YYEKEE (reference sequence). The CDR3 extends over 14 amino acids. With 4 bases clipped from V and 5 bases from J, the junction kept 6 bases outside the gene matches. The CDR3 bases are TGTGCCAGCAGCCCAAGGACAGGGGAGTATGGCTACACCTTC. Translation gives CASSPRTGEYGYTF.

The V call is TRBV28, the J call TRBJ2-3; 10 nucleotides match TRBD2. This CDR3 is built from 17 residues. CDR1 and CDR2 from the germline V gene are MDHEN and SYDVKM. Trimming at V came to 4 bases and at J to 2 bases, leaving 9 bases not matched to a gene. The CDR3 region is CASSSLAGFRDTDTQYF. In nucleotides, the CDR3 is TGTGCCAGCAGTTCACTAGCGGGATTTCGAGACACAGATACGCAGTATTTT. Complete variable domain (other parts from reference TRBV28 and TRBJ2-3): DVKVTQSSRYLVKRTGEKVFLECVQDMDHENMFWYRQDPGLGLRLIYFSYDVKMKEKGDIPEGYSVSREKKERFSLILESASTNQTSMYLCASSSLAGFRDTDTQYFGPGTRLTVL.

The chain employs TRBV27 and TRBJ2-5; 8 bases map to TRBD2. J was trimmed by 2 bases and V by 7 bases; bases with no gene match: 9. Germline CDR1 MNHEY, CDR2 SMNVEV (reference sequence). CDR3 size: 15 residues. The CDR3 reads CASTTRAGVQETQYF. The CDR3 DNA follows: TGTGCCAGCACCACGCGAGCGGGGGTACAAGAGACCCAGTACTTC.

There are a few counts of this clone. The gene calls are TRBV6-5 and TRBJ2-1, with 7 nucleotides matching TRBD2. This CDR3 region has 15 residues. V shed 2 bases, J shed 3 bases, and the junction held 4 bases outside the gene matches. The germline gives CDR1 MNHEY, CDR2 SVGAGI. CDR3 protein: CASSYGGSFYNEQFF. CDR3 DNA: TGTGCCAGCAGTTACGGCGGGAGTTTCTACAATGAGCAGTTCTTC.

CDR3 bases: TGTGCCAGCCGACCTTCGGGACTAGCGAACAATGAGCAGTTCTTC. Amino acids: CASRPSGLANNEQFF. The V call is TRBV9, the J call TRBJ2-1; 10 bases align to TRBD2. CDR1 and CDR2 from the germline V gene are SGDLS and YYNGEE. The length of the CDR3 is 15 residues. J was trimmed by 5 bases and V by 7 bases; bases with no gene match: 9.

The gene calls are TRBV12-1 and TRBJ2-1; the DNA was not used to check the table's D call, TRBD2. TRBV12-1 is flagged as a pseudogene. This CDR3 comprises 15 residues. CDR3 in amino acids: CASSQREKRYNEQFF. The CDR3 nucleotides are TGTGCCAGCAGCCAGCGGGAGAAAAGGTACAATGAGCAGTTCTTC.